What follows describes a single T cell receptor beta chain. Germline CDR1 is SGHRS and CDR2 is YFSETQ. The CDR3 is made up of 14 amino acids. Trimming at V came to 4 bases and at J to 2 bases, leaving 4 bases not matched to a gene. These data are taken from a study of blood T cell repertoires in COVID-19. Authors' data handling: Amplification of reference gene primers was used by the study to estimate nucleated cell counts. Profiling relied on immunoSEQ multiplex PCR, and the TCRdb table lists in-frame clones only, not all of them. V and J calls and clone size come straight from that table; D and trimming were deduced from the DNA. The data contain 120,000 or so clones, more than 75% of them singletons.

This sequence originates from a woman between 45 and 60 years old with acute or convalescent COVID-19. The rearrangement uses TRBV5-1 and TRBJ1-1, with 8 nucleotides matching TRBD1. The sequenced material came from peripheral blood. CDR3 region: CASSDGQGNTEAFF. CDR3 coding DNA: TGCGCCAGCAGCGACGGACAGGGAAACACTGAAGCTTTCTTT.